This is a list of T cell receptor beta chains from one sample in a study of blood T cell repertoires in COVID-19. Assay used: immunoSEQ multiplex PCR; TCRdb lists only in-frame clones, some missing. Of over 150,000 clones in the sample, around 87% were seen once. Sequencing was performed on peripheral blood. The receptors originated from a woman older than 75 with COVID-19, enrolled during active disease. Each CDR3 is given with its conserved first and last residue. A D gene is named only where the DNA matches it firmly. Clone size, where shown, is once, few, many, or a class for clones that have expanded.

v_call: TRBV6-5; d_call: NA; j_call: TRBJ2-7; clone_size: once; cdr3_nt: TGTGCCAGCAGTCCCTGGGCAGCCAACTCCTACGAGCAGTACTTC; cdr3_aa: CASSPWAANSYEQYF
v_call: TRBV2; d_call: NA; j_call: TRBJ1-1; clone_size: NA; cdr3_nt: TGTGCCAGCGAACGGGGGAGGGACACTGAAGCTTTCTTT; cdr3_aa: CASERGRDTEAFF
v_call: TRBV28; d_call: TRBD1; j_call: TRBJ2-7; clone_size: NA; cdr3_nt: TGTGCCAGTTCGACAGGGAGTGGCTACGAGCAGTACTTC; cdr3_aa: CASSTGSGYEQYF
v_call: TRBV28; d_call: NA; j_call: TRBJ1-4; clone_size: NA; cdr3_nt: TGTGCCAGCCAAGCCTCGGGTGCGCTAGATAATGAAAAACTGTTTTTT; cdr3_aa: CASQASGALDNEKLFF
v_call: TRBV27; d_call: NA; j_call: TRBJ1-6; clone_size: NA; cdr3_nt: TGTGCCAGCAGTTTAGGGACGGACAGCTCACCCCTCCACTTT; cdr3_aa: CASSLGTDSSPLHF
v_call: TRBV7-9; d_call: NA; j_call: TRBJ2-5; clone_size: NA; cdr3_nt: TGTGCCAGCAGCTTAGATTCCAGGTGGGAGACCCAGTACTTC; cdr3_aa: CASSLDSRWETQYF
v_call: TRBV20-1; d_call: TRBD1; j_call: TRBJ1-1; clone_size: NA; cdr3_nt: TGCAGTGCTAGTCCGACAGGGGAGGGTATCGGAGAAGCTTTCTTT; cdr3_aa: CSASPTGEGIGEAFF
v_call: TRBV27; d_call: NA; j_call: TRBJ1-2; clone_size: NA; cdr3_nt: TGTGCCAGCAGTCCACGATCTTGGAGGGGAGAGGGCTACACCTTC; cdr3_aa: CASSPRSWRGEGYTF
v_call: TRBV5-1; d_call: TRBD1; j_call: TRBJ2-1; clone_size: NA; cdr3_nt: TGCGCCAGCAGCCCCGAAACAGGGGCCCCAGAGCAGTTCTTC; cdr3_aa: CASSPETGAPEQFF
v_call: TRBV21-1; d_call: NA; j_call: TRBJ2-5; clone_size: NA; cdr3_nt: TGTGCCAGCAGCAAGCCGGACAGGGGGGATCGGGAGACCCAGTACTTC; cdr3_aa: CASSKPDRGDRETQYF
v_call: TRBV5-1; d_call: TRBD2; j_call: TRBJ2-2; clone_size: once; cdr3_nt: TGCGCCAGCAGCTCCGGGACTAGCGGGACCGGGGAGCTGTTTTTT; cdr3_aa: CASSSGTSGTGELFF
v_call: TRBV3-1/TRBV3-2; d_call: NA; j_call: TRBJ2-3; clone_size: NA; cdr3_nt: TGTGCCAGCAGCCCGATCCCGGGAGCGAGCACAGATACGCAGTATTTT; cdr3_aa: CASSPIPGASTDTQYF
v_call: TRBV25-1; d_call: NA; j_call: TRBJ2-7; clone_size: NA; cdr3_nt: TGTGCCAGCAGTGAGCCTGGTAGCTCCTACGAGCAGTACTTC; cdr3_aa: CASSEPGSSYEQYF
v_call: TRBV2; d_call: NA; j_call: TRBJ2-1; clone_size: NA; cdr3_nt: TGTGCCAGCAGACCCGTAGGGGTAGTCAATGAGCAGTTCTTC; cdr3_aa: CASRPVGVVNEQFF
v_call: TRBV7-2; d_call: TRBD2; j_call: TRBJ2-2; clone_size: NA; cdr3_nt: TGTGCCAGCAGCCGGACTAGCGGGAGGGGAAGCACCGGGGAGCTGTTTTTT; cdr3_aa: CASSRTSGRGSTGELFF
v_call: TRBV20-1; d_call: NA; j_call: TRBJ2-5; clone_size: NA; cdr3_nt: TGCAGTGCCGGGATCGAGACCCAGTACTTC; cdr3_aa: CSAGIETQYF